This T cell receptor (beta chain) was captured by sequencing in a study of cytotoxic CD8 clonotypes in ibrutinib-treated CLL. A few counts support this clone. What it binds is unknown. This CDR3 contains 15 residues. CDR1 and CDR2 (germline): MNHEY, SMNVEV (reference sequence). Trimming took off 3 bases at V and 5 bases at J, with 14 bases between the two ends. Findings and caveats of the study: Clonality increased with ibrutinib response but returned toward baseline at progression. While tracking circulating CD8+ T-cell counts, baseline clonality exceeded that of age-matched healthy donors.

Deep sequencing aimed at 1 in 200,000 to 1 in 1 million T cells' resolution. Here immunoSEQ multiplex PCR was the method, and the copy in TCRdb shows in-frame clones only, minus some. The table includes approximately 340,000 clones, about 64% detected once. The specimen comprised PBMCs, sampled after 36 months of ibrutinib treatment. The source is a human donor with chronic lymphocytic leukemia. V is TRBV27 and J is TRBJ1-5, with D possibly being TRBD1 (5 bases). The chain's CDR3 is CASSFNRDGYQPQHF. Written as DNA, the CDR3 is TGTGCCAGCAGTTTTAATAGGGACGGATATCAGCCCCAGCATTTT.